A single TCR beta chain is shown here with its context. As yet, its antigen is unknown. The sample is drawn from a study of beta chain features in type 1 diabetes. Study-level results: Overrepresentation of cells with high TCR expression could result from cDNA sequencing. Patients with Type 1 diabetes showed moderately but significantly shorter TCRB CDR3s in all four CD4+ subsets.

Each of the CD4+ naive, central memory, regulatory and stem cell-like memory populations was sorted via CD45RO/CCR7/CD25/CD127/CD95/CD27. The sequenced template was cDNA made from the entire isolated RNA. Naive, central memory and regulatory T cell samples came to a mean of approximately 3.57 million reads. Some clones are missing from TCRdb's copy, which holds only in-frame ones; the method was immunoSEQ multiplex PCR. The data contain hundreds of thousands of clones, about 12% of them seen just once; the ten biggest clones take up more than 0.015%. Material for sequencing was naive CD4+ T cells from blood. This TCR was recovered from a young man in good health.

CDR3 sequence reads: CASSIGQNTEAFF. Here the CDR3 DNA reads TGTGCCAGCAGCATAGGACAGAACACTGAAGCTTTCTTT. This chain uses TRBV7-2 with TRBJ1-1; a possible D gene is TRBD1 (5 bases). Per germline, CDR1 SGHTA and CDR2 FQGNSA. The V gene lost 5 bases and the J gene lost 1 base, with 8 bases spanning the gap. The CDR3 runs to 13 residues.